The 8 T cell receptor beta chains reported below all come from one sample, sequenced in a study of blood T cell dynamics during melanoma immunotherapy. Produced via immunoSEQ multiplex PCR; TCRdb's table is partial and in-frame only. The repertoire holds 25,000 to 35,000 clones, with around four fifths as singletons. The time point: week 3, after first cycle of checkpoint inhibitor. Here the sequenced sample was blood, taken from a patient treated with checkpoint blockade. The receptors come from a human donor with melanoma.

In DNA form, the CDR3 reads TGTGCCAGCAGAATAGGGGACAGAAACTACGAGCAGTACTTC. Its translation: CASRIGDRNYEQYF. The V and J genes are TRBV6-1 and TRBJ2-7; 7 bases are a match to TRBD1. CDR3 length: 14 residues. The germline CDR1 and CDR2 sequences are MNHNS and SASEGT. The V and J ends lost 6 bases and 3 bases, in that order; junction bases with no gene match: 8.

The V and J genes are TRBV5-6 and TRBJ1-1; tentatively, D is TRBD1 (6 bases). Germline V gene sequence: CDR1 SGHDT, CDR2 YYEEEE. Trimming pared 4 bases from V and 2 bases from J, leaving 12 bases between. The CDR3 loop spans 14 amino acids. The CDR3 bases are TGTGCCAGCAGCCAAGTAGGGGGTAACACTGAAGCTTTCTTT. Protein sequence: CASSQVGGNTEAFF.

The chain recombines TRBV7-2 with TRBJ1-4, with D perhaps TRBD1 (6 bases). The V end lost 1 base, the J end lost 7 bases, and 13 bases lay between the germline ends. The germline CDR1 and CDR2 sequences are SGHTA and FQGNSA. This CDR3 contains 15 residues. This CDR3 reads CASSLVGGRSEKLFF. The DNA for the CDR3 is TGTGCCAGCAGCTTAGTTGGGGGGCGGAGTGAAAAACTGTTTTTT.

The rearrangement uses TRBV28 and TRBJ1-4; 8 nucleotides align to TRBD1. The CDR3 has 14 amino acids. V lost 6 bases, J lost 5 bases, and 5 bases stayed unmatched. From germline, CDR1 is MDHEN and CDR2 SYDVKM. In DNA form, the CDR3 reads TGTGCCAGCAGGGGACAGGTTCGGAATGAAAAACTGTTTTTT. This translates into CASRGQVRNEKLFF.

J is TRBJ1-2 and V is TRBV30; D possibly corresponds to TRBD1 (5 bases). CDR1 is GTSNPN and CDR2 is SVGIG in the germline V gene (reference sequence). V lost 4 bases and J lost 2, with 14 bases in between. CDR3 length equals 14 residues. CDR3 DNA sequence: TGTGCCTGGACTGGGCAGGGCCAGAACTATGGCTACACCTTC. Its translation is CAWTGQGQNYGYTF.

This chain's CDR3 is CASSFRDRRGYTF. In DNA, the CDR3 is TGTGCCAGCAGCTTTAGGGACAGGAGGGGCTACACCTTC. The genes are TRBV11-2 and TRBJ1-2; 8 nucleotides align to TRBD1. This CDR3 has 13 amino acids. V gave up 3 bases and J gave up 8 bases; unmatched junction bases: 5. Germline V gene sequence: CDR1 SGHAT, CDR2 FQNNGV. The variable domain in full, completed from reference TRBV11-2 and TRBJ1-2, reads EAGVAQSPRYKIIEKRQSVAFWCNPISGHATLYWYQQILGQGPKLLIQFQNNGVVDDSQLPKDRFSAERLKGVDSTLKIQPAKLEDSAVYLCASSFRDRRGYTFGSGTRLTVV.

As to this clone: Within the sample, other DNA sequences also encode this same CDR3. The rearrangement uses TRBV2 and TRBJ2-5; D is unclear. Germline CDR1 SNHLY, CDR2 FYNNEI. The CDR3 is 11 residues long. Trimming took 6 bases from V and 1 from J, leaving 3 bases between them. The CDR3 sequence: CASRVQETQYF. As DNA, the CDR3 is TGTGCCAGCAGGGTCCAAGAGACCCAGTACTTC.

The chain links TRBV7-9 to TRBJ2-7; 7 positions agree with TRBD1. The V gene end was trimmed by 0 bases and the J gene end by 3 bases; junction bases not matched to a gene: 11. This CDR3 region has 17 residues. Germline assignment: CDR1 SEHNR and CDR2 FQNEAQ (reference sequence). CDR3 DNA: TGTGCCAGCAGCTTAGCTGGACAGGCCATTAATTTCTACGAGCAGTACTTC. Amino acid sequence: CASSLAGQAINFYEQYF.